This TCR beta chain came from a study of T cell responses to AZD1222 COVID-19 vaccine. The study, taken as a whole, reports: Elevations in Spike-specific TCR breadth and depth followed administration of two AZD1222 doses. Seropositive at baseline were only 5 or 6 AZD1222 recipients. Spike-wide vaccine-associated CD4 TCRs dominated at 160-218 and 743-854.

Notes on this clone: Its antigen is undetermined.

Using immunoSEQ multiplex PCR, the repertoire was profiled, and TCRdb retains in-frame clones only, with some absent. The profile shows roughly 130,000 clones, about 90% of them singletons. CDR3 length: 13 residues. V lost 6 bases and J 0 bases, leaving 10 bases between the germline ends. CDR1 SGHRS and CDR2 YFSETQ come from the germline V gene. The source material was peripheral blood, sampled 28 days after the second dose of the MenACWY control vaccine. The chain combines TRBV5-1 with TRBJ2-7; a possible D gene is TRBD1 (5 bases). The clonotype comes from an adult who received the MenACWY meningococcal vaccine as a control. CDR3 in DNA: TGCGCCAGCAACGCAGGGCCCTCCTACGAGCAGTACTTC. Its translation is CASNAGPSYEQYF. The full variable domain, rest sourced from reference TRBV5-1 and TRBJ2-7, is KAGVTQTPRYLIKTRGQQVTLSCSPISGHRSVSWYQQTPGQGLQFLFEYFSETQRNKGNFPGRFSGRQFSNSRSEMNVSTLELGDSALYLCASNAGPSYEQYFGPGTRLTVT.